The source of this TCR beta chain is a study of response to subunit inactivated influenza vaccine. Germline CDR1 DFQATT, CDR2 SNEGSKA (reference sequence). The V end lost 3 bases, the J end lost 5 bases, and 16 bases lay between the germline ends. This CDR3 is 14 amino acids long. TCRdb recomputed calls from the RT-PCR reads with MiXCR, one row per CDR3 protein. Of about 500,000 distinct CDR3 sequences listed, approximately 16% are singletons. This clonotype was detected a few times. Its antigen is still unknown. Study-level points and caveats: It was suggested by the authors that few new T cells are recruited by each seasonal influenza vaccination.

The TCR was taken from a man aged 50 to 69 who received an inactivated influenza vaccine. The chain couples TRBV20-1 to TRBJ1-2; D might be TRBD1 (5 bases). Sequencing was performed on CD4+ T cells sorted from PBMCs, taken about 23 months after vaccination. The DNA for the CDR3 is TGCAGTGCTAGGCCGCCGGGACTCCTGTATGGCTACACCTTC. Translation gives CSARPPGLLYGYTF.